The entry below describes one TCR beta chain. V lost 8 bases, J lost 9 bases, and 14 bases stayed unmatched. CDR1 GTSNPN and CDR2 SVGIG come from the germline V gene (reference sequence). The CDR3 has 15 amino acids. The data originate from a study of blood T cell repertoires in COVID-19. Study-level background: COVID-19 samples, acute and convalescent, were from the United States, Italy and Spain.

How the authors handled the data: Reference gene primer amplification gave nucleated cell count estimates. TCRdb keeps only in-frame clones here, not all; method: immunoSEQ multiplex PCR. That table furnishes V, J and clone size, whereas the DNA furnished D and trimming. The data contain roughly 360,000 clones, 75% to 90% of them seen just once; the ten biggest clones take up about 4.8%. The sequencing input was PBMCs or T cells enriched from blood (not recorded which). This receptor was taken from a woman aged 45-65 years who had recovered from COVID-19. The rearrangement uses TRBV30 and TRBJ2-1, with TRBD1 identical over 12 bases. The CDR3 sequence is CALLRRDRGLGEQFF. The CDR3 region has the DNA TGTGCCCTACTTCGCCGGGACAGGGGGCTCGGTGAGCAGTTCTTC.